This T cell receptor (beta chain) originates from a study of CD8+CD57+ T cells in acquired aplastic anemia. Looking at the study overall: Across the sorted CD4+ and CD8+ cells, DNA amounts averaged approximately 3.1 ug.

The authors sequenced patients whose flow cytometry had shown CD8+CD57+ cell expansion. The CDR3 loop spans 13 amino acids. V was trimmed by 2 bases and J by 0 bases, leaving 4 bases between them. Germline values: CDR1 ENHRY, CDR2 SYGVKD. Investigators profiled TCR beta VDJ and CDR3 from genomic DNA template. Each CDR3 protein is one row after TCRdb ran MiXCR on the reads. The data contain around 200,000 distinct CDR3 sequences, 40% to 50% of them singletons. This sequence was found in a human donor with aplastic anemia. The sample taken for sequencing was sorted CD4+, CD8+, or CD8+CD57+ T cells (not recorded which) from PBMCs. This chain links TRBV10-3 with TRBJ1-1, with D hard to call. CDR3 coding DNA: TGTGCCATCAGTGAGCAAGTGAACACTGAAGCTTTCTTT. It specifies CAISEQVNTEAFF.